This T cell receptor (beta chain) was documented in a study of T cell repertoires in cytomegalovirus infection. About the research overall: CMV infection and matching HLA type were both indicated by public TCR beta signatures. Points from the study as a whole: The cumulative frequency of public TCR beta families identified carriers of CMV plus the relevant HLA.

One entry per CDR3 protein, called by TCRdb with MiXCR from the reads. The sample lists 510,000 or so distinct CDR3 sequences; about 25% were seen once. A word on this clonotype: Its matching antigen is unknown.

The CDR3 spans 18 residues. With 6 bases clipped from V and 2 bases from J, the junction kept 17 bases outside the gene matches. The sample comprised PBMCs. The sequence was obtained from a human donor in good health (CMV status not recorded). Some clones in this sample may be carry-over from other donors' samples. The chain employs TRBV12-3 or TRBV12-4 and TRBJ2-3; 7 bases are shared with TRBD2. The CDR3 DNA sequence: TGTGCCAGCAGCGTTGTGATTGGGGCGGGAGACCCCACAGATACGCAGTATTTT. This encodes CASSVVIGAGDPTDTQYF.